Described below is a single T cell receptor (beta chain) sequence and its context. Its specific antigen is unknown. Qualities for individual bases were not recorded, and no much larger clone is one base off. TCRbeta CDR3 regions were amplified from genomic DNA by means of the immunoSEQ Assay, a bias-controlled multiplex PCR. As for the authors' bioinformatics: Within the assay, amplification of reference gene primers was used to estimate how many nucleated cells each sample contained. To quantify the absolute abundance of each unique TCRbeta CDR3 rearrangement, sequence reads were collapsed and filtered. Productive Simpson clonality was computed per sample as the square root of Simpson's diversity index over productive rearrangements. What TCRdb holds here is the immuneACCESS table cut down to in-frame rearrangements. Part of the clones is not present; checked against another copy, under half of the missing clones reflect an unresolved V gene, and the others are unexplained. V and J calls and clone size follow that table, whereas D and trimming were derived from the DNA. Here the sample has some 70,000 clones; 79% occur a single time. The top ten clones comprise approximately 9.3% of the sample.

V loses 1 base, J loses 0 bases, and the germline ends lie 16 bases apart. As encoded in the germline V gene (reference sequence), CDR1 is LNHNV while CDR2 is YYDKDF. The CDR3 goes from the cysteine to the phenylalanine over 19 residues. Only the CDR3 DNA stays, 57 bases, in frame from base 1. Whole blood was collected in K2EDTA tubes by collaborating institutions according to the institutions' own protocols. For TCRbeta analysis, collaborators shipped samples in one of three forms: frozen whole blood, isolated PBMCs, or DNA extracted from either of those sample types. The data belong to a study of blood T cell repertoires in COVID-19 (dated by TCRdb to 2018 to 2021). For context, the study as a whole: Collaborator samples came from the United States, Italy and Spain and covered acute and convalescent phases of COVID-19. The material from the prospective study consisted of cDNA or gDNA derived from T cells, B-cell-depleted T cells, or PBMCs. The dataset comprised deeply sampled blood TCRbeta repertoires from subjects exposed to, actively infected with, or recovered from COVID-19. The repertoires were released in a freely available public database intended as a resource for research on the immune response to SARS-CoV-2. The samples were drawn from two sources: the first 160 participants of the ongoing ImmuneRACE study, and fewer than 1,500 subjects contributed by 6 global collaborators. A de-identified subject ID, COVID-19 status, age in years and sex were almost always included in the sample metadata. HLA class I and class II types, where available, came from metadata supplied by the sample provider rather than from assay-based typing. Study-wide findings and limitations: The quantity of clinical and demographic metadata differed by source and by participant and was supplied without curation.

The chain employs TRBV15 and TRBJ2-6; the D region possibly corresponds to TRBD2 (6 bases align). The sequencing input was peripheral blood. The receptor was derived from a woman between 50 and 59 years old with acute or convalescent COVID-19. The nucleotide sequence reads TGTGCCACCAGCAGAGGGGATGCCGGGAGCCCCTCTGGGGCCAACGTCCTGACTTTC. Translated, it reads CATSRGDAGSPSGANVLTF.